This TCR beta chain stems from a study of T cell changes during pregnancy in multiple sclerosis. The repertoire was sequenced with immunoSEQ multiplex PCR; TCRdb's copy has only in-frame clones and lacks some. This table holds about 57,000 clones, just over 90% found once. CDR1 is LNHDA and CDR2 is SQIVND in the germline V gene (reference sequence). Losses at the gene ends were 6 bases for V and 7 bases for J; bases not matched to a gene: 3. The CDR3 has 12 residues. The chain links TRBV19 to TRBJ1-2; TRBD1 matches 9 bases. The sequences come from CD4+ T cells from peripheral blood mononuclear cells, collected before pregnancy. This TCR was sampled from a female donor with multiple sclerosis, enrolled in a pregnancy study. The CDR3 DNA reads TGTGCCAGTAGCGGACAGGGGTTTGGCTACACCTTC. This sequence encodes CASSGQGFGYTF.